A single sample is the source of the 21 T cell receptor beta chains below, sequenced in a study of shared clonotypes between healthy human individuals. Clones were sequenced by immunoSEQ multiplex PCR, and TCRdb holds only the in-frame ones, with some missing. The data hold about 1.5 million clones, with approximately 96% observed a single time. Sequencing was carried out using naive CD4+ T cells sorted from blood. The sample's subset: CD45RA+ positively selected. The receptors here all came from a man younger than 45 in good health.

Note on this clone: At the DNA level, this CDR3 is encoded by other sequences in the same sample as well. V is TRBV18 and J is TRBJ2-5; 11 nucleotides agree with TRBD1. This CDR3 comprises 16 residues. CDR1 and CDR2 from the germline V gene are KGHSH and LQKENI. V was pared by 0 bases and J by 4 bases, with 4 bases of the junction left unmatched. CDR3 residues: CASSPPGTGGGETQYF. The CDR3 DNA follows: TGTGCCAGCTCACCACCCGGGACAGGGGGTGGAGAGACCCAGTACTTC.

CDR3: CASSQRETQYF. The CDR3 DNA reads TGTGCCAGCAGTCAACGGGAGACCCAGTACTTC. The gene calls are TRBV28 and TRBJ2-5; D uncertain. Germline-derived CDR1 and CDR2 are MDHEN and SYDVKM. V was trimmed by 5 bases and J by 5 bases, leaving 6 bases between them. This CDR3 has 11 amino acids.

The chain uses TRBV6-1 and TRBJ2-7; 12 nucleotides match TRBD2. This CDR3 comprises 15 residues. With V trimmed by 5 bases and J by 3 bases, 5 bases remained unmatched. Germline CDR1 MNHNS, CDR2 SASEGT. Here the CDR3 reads CASSSTSGSFYEQYF. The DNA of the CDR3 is TGTGCCAGCAGTTCGACTAGCGGGAGCTTCTACGAGCAGTACTTC.

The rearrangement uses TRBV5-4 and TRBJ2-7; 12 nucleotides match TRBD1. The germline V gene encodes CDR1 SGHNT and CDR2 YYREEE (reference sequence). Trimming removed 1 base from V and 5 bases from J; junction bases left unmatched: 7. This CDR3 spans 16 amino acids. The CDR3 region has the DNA TGTGCCAGCAGCTTGTCCCCGGGACAGGGGGCCCACGAGCAGTACTTC. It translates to CASSLSPGQGAHEQYF.

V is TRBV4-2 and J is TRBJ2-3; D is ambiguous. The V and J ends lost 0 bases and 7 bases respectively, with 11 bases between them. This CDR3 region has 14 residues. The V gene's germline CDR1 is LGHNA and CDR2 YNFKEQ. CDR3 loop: CASSQDAGGNTQYF. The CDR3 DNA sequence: TGTGCCAGCAGCCAAGACGCTGGTGGCAATACGCAGTATTTT.

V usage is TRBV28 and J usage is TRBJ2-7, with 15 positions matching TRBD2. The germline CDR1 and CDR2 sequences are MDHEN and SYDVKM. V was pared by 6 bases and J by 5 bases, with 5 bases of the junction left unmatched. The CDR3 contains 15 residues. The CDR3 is CASSGLAGGFHEQYF. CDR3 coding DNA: TGTGCCAGCAGCGGACTAGCGGGAGGGTTTCACGAGCAGTACTTC.

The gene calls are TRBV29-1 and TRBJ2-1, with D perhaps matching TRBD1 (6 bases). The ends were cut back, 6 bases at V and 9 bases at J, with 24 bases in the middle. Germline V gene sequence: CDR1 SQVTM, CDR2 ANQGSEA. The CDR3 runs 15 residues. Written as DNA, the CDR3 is TGCAGCGTCGGACAAACGACACGGGCACAGGGTGAGCAGTTCTTC. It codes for CSVGQTTRAQGEQFF.

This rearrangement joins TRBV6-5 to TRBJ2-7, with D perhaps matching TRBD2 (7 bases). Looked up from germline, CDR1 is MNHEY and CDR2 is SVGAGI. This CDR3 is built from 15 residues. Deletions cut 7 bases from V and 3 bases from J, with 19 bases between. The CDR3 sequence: CASNPYPGGNYEQYF. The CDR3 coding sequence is TGTGCCAGCAACCCCTATCCGGGGGGCAACTACGAGCAGTACTTC.

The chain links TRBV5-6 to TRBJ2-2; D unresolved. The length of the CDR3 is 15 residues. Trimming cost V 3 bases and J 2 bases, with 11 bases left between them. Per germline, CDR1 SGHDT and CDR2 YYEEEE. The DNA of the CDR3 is TGTGCCAGCAGCTCGAGGAAGGCAAACACCGGGGAGCTGTTTTTT. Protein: CASSSRKANTGELFF.

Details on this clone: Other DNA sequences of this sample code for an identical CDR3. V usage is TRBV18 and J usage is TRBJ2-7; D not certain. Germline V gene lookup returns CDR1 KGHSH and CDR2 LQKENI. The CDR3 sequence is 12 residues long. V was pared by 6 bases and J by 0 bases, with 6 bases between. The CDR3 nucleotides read TGTGCCAGCTCCCCCGGCTCCTACGAGCAGTACTTC. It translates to CASSPGSYEQYF.

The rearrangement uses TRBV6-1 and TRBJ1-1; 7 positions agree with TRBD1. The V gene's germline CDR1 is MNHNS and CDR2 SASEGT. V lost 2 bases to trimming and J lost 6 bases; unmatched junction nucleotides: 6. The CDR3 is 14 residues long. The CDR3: CASSESTGRPEAFF. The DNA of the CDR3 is TGTGCCAGCAGTGAATCGACAGGGAGACCTGAAGCTTTCTTT.

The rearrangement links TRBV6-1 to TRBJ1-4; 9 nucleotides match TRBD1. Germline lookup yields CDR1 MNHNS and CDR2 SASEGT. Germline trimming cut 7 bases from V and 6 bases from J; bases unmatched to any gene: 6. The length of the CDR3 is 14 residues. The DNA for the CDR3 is TGTGCCAGCAACAGCCGGGACAGGGATGAAAAACTGTTTTTT. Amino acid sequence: CASNSRDRDEKLFF.

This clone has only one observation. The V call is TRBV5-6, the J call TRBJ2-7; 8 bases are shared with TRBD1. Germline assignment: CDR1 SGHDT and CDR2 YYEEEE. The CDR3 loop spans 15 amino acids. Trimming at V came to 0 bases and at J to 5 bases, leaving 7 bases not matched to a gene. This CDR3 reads CASSLAHRGMNEQYF. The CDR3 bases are TGTGCCAGCAGCTTGGCTCACAGGGGGATGAACGAGCAGTACTTC.

The CDR3, as DNA: TGCGCCAGCAGCTTGGTACTTGGTAGCGGGAGGGACGAGCAGTACTTC. The encoded protein is CASSLVLGSGRDEQYF. This chain links TRBV5-1 with TRBJ2-7; TRBD2 matches 11 bases. This CDR3 has 16 residues. Germline CDR1 SGHRS, CDR2 YFSETQ. V lost 0 bases and J lost 5; bases outside the gene matches: 7.

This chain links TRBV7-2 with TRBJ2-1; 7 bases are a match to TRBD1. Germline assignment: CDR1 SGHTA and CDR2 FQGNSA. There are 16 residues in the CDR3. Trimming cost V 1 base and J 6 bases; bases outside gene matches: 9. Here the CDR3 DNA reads TGTGCCAGCAGCTTAGTGAAGGACAGGTTTCCCAATGAGCAGTTCTTC. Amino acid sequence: CASSLVKDRFPNEQFF.

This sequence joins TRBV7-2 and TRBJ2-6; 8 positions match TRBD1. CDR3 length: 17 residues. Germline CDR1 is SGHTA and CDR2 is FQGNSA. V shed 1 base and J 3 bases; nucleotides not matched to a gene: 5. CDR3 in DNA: TGTGCCAGCAGCTTAGTAGCAGGGGGCTATGGGGCCAACGTCCTGACTTTC. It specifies CASSLVAGGYGANVLTF.

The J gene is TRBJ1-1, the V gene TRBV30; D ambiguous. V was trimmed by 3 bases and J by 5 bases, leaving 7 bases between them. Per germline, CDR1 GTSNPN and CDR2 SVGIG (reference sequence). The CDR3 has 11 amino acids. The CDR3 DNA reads TGTGCCTGGAGGTGGGTTACTGAAGCTTTCTTT. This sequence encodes CAWRWVTEAFF.

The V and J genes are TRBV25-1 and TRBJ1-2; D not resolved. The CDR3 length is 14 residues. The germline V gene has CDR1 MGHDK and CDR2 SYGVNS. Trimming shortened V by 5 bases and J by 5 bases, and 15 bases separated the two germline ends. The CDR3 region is CASSPRQAAYGYTF. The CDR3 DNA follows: TGTGCCAGCAGTCCCCGGCAGGCTGCTTATGGCTACACCTTC.

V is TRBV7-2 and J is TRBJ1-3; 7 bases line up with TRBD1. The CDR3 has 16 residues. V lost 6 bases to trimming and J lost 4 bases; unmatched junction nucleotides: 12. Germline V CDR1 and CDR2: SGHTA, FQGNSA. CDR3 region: CASSHHRGRGGNTIYF. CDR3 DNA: TGTGCCAGCAGTCATCACAGGGGACGGGGCGGAAACACCATATATTTT.

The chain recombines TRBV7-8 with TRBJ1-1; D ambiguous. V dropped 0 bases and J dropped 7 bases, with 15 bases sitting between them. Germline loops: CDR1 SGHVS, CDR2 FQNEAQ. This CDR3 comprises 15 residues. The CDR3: CASSLAQAGRGEAFF. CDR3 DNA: TGTGCCAGCAGCTTAGCGCAGGCTGGACGTGGTGAAGCTTTCTTT.

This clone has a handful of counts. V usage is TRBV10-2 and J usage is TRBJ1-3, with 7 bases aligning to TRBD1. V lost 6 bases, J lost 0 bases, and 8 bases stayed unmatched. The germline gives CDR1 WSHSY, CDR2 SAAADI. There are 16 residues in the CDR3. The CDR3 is CASRSTGFYSGNTIYF. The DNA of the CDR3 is TGCGCCAGCAGATCGACAGGGTTCTACTCTGGAAACACCATATATTTT.